The rows below give T cell receptor beta chains drawn from one sample of a study of T cell responses to AZD1222 COVID-19 vaccine. Libraries were prepared by immunoSEQ multiplex PCR; TCRdb keeps only in-frame clonotypes and omits some of them. This table holds 150,000 or so clones, more than 90% found once. The sample here was peripheral blood, taken 28 days after the second AZD1222 dose. The receptors were sampled from an adult who received the AZD1222 COVID-19 vaccine. Each CDR3 is given without its conserved first and last residue. Each record gives: J gene, V gene, CDR3 length, CDR3 protein.

J gene: TRBJ2-5; V gene: TRBV4-2; CDR3 length: 14; CDR3 protein: ASSGEWGSTGGTQY
J gene: TRBJ1-5; V gene: TRBV5-1; CDR3 length: 13; CDR3 protein: ASSLGDTPNQPQH
J gene: TRBJ1-6; V gene: TRBV19; CDR3 length: 13; CDR3 protein: ASSPGTHGGSPLH
J gene: TRBJ1-3; V gene: TRBV6-1; CDR3 length: 13; CDR3 protein: ASSEAGSPGDTIY
J gene: TRBJ1-3; V gene: TRBV19; CDR3 length: 12; CDR3 protein: ASRDRPSGNTIY
J gene: TRBJ2-7; V gene: TRBV20-1; CDR3 length: 9; CDR3 protein: SASFRAEQY
J gene: TRBJ2-5; V gene: TRBV28; CDR3 length: 14; CDR3 protein: ASSVAGGVPKETQY
J gene: TRBJ2-7; V gene: TRBV28; CDR3 length: 14; CDR3 protein: ASSPNGDRGRHEQY
J gene: TRBJ2-3; V gene: TRBV5-1; CDR3 length: 11; CDR3 protein: ASSLGIGDTQY
J gene: TRBJ2-7; V gene: TRBV28; CDR3 length: 12; CDR3 protein: ASSFRTGVYEQY
J gene: TRBJ1-2; V gene: TRBV4-2; CDR3 length: 13; CDR3 protein: ASSQEQTGGFGYT
J gene: TRBJ2-1; V gene: TRBV7-3; CDR3 length: 12; CDR3 protein: ASSLAVEYNEQF
J gene: TRBJ1-1; V gene: TRBV5-1; CDR3 length: 10; CDR3 protein: ASSLGDRAAF
J gene: TRBJ2-5; V gene: TRBV6-5; CDR3 length: 12; CDR3 protein: ASSRTSGEETQY
J gene: TRBJ2-1; V gene: TRBV7-2; CDR3 length: 11; CDR3 protein: ASTGREGGEQF
J gene: TRBJ2-7; V gene: TRBV10-2; CDR3 length: 11; CDR3 protein: ASGTSGRSEQY
J gene: TRBJ2-7; V gene: TRBV19; CDR3 length: 15; CDR3 protein: ASSIRASLADPREQY
J gene: TRBJ2-7; V gene: TRBV5-1; CDR3 length: 12; CDR3 protein: ASRVGTATYEQY
J gene: TRBJ2-1; V gene: TRBV3-1/TRBV3-2; CDR3 length: 9; CDR3 protein: ASRGAGEQF
J gene: TRBJ1-6; V gene: TRBV7-9; CDR3 length: 12; CDR3 protein: ASSLVGLNSPLH
J gene: TRBJ1-6; V gene: TRBV19; CDR3 length: 11; CDR3 protein: ASQGQLNSPLH
J gene: TRBJ1-1; V gene: TRBV2; CDR3 length: 12; CDR3 protein: ASRQQTGGSGAF
J gene: TRBJ1-6; V gene: TRBV27; CDR3 length: 11; CDR3 protein: ASSWGGGSPLH
J gene: TRBJ1-5; V gene: TRBV6-5; CDR3 length: 13; CDR3 protein: ASSPQGTSNQPQH
J gene: TRBJ1-1; V gene: TRBV18; CDR3 length: 13; CDR3 protein: ASSPGQGRNTEAF
J gene: TRBJ1-5; V gene: TRBV6-5; CDR3 length: 13; CDR3 protein: ASTGTGATNQPQH
J gene: TRBJ2-7; V gene: TRBV7-9; CDR3 length: 15; CDR3 protein: ASSSNGLAGPSHEQY
J gene: TRBJ1-6; V gene: TRBV6-5; CDR3 length: 12; CDR3 protein: ASSSGPYNSPLH
J gene: TRBJ1-2; V gene: TRBV7-8; CDR3 length: 11; CDR3 protein: ASSLDDNYGYT
J gene: TRBJ1-2; V gene: TRBV15; CDR3 length: 13; CDR3 protein: ATSSPGQTYYGYT
J gene: TRBJ2-7; V gene: TRBV4-1; CDR3 length: 15; CDR3 protein: ASSRNEGQAVFYEQY
J gene: TRBJ1-2; V gene: TRBV10-3; CDR3 length: 11; CDR3 protein: AITAVIGYGYT
J gene: TRBJ2-3; V gene: TRBV7-9; CDR3 length: 13; CDR3 protein: ASSLIGGSTDTQY
J gene: TRBJ2-2; V gene: TRBV7-3; CDR3 length: 11; CDR3 protein: ASSHPNGRELF
J gene: TRBJ2-1; V gene: TRBV7-2; CDR3 length: 11; CDR3 protein: ASSSIRGNEQF
J gene: TRBJ2-1; V gene: TRBV7-9; CDR3 length: 16; CDR3 protein: ASRGPLAGSGFKYEQF
J gene: TRBJ2-7; V gene: TRBV30; CDR3 length: 9; CDR3 protein: AWTGAYEQY
J gene: TRBJ1-3; V gene: TRBV7-9; CDR3 length: 15; CDR3 protein: ASRSPRTGRSGNTIY
J gene: TRBJ1-1; V gene: TRBV28; CDR3 length: 9; CDR3 protein: ASLTSTEAF
J gene: TRBJ2-7; V gene: TRBV6-1; CDR3 length: 12; CDR3 protein: ASSEYGTNYEQY
J gene: TRBJ2-1; V gene: TRBV5-8; CDR3 length: 11; CDR3 protein: ASSLGRVNEQF
J gene: TRBJ1-3; V gene: TRBV6-5; CDR3 length: 13; CDR3 protein: ASRSGGARGNTIY
J gene: TRBJ1-3; V gene: TRBV1; CDR3 length: 14; CDR3 protein: TSSQEGRAGGNTIY
J gene: TRBJ1-2; V gene: TRBV7-2; CDR3 length: 17; CDR3 protein: ASSLSGTGTGGLGYGYT
J gene: TRBJ2-1; V gene: TRBV2; CDR3 length: 11; CDR3 protein: ASTSGLYNEQF
J gene: TRBJ2-3; V gene: TRBV5-1; CDR3 length: 9; CDR3 protein: ASSLGDTQY